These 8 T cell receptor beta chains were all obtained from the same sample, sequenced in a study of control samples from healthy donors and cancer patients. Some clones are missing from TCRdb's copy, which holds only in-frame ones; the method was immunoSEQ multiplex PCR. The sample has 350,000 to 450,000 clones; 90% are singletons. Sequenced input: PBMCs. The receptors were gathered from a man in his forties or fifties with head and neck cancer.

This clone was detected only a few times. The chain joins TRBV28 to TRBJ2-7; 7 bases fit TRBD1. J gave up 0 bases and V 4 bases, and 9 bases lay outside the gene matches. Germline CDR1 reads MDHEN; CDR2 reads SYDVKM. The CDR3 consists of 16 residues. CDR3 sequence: CASSSPLQGHSYEQYF. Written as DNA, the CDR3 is TGTGCCAGCAGTTCACCTCTACAGGGGCACTCCTACGAGCAGTACTTC.

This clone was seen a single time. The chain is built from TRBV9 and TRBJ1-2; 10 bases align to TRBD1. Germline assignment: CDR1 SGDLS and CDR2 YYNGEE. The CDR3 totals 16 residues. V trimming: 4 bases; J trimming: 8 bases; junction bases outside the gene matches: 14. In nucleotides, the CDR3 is TGTGCCAGCAGCCCCGGGGAGGGACAGGGGTTGGGAGGCTACACCTTC. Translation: CASSPGEGQGLGGYTF. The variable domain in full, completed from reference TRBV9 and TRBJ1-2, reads DSGVTQTPKHLITATGQRVTLRCSPRSGDLSVYWYQQSLDQGLQFLIQYYNGEERAKGNILERFSAQQFPDLHSELNLSSLELGDSALYFCASSPGEGQGLGGYTFGSGTRLTVV.

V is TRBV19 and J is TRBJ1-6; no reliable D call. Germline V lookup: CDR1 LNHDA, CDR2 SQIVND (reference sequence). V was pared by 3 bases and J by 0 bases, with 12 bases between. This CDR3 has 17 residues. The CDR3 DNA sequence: TGTGCCAGTAGTATTAAAGGGTCCAGCTCCTATAATTCACCCCTCCACTTT. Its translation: CASSIKGSSSYNSPLHF.

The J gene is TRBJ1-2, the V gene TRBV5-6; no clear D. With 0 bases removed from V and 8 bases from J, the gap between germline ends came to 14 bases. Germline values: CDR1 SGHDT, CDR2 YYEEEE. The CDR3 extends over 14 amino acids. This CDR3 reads CASSLVQSRRGYTF. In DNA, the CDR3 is TGTGCCAGCAGCTTGGTTCAGTCCCGGCGCGGCTACACCTTC.

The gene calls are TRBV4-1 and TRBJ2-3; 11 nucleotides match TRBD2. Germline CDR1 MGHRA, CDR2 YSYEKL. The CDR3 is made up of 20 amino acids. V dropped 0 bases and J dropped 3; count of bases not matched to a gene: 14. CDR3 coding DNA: TGCGCCAGCAGCCAAGATCCGGGACTAGCGGCACCAGGGTTTACAGATACGCAGTATTTT. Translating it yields CASSQDPGLAAPGFTDTQYF.

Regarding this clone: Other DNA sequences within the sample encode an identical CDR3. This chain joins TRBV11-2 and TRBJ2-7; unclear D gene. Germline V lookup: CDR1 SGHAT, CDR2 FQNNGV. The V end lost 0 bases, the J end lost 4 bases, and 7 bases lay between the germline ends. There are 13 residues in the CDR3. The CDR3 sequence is CASSLETVYEQYF. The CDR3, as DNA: TGTGCCAGCAGCTTAGAGACGGTATACGAGCAGTACTTC.

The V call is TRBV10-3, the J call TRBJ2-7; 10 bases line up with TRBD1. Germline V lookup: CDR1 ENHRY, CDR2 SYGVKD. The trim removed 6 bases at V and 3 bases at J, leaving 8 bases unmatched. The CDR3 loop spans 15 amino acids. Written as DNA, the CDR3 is TGTGCCATCAGAGGAGACAGGGGGCCCGACTACGAGCAGTACTTC. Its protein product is CAIRGDRGPDYEQYF.

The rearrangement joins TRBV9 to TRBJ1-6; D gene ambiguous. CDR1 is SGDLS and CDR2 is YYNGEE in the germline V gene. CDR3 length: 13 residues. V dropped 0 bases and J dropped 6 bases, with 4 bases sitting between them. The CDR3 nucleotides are TGTGCCAGCAGCGTAGGGATTAATTCACCCCTCCACTTT. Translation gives CASSVGINSPLHF.